A selection of T cell receptor beta chains follows, all from one sample in a study of CD8+CD57+ T cells in acquired aplastic anemia. One entry per CDR3 protein, called by TCRdb with MiXCR from the reads. The top ten clones hold approximately 42% of a sample with around 200,000 distinct CDR3 sequences, less than 65% of them seen once. The sample taken for sequencing was sorted CD4+, CD8+, or CD8+CD57+ T cells (not recorded which) from PBMCs. All receptors derive from a human donor with aplastic anemia. Both conserved end residues are part of each CDR3. Each record gives: J gene, V gene, clone size, D gene, CDR3 protein, CDR3 DNA. The D gene is left open where the match is weak. Clone size, where shown, is once, few, many, or a class for clones that have expanded.

J: TRBJ1-1
V: TRBV19
size: NA
D: NA
CDR3: CASMSGTGTEAFF
DNA: TGTGCCAGTATGAGTGGCACGGGCACTGAAGCTTTCTTT

J: TRBJ1-2
V: TRBV7-2
size: NA
D: NA
CDR3: CASSFRQDPLFDGYTF
DNA: TGTGCCAGCAGCTTCAGACAAGATCCCCTATTTGATGGCTACACCTTC

J: TRBJ2-1
V: TRBV7-9
size: many
D: TRBD1
CDR3: CASSLLQGWANEQFF
DNA: TGTGCCAGCAGCTTACTACAGGGGTGGGCCAATGAGCAGTTCTTC

J: TRBJ1-3
V: TRBV9
size: once
D: NA
CDR3: CASSVDQINTIYF
DNA: TGTGCCAGCAGCGTAGACCAGATAAACACCATATATTTT

J: TRBJ1-4
V: TRBV7-9
size: NA
D: NA
CDR3: CASSPTRNEKLFF
DNA: TGTGCCAGCAGCCCAACAAGGAATGAAAAACTGTTTTTT

J: TRBJ2-1
V: TRBV11-2
size: many
D: TRBD2
CDR3: CASSLAGGGTDNEQFF
DNA: TGTGCCAGCAGCTTAGCAGGCGGGGGGACTGACAATGAGCAGTTCTTC

J: TRBJ2-2
V: TRBV27
size: NA
D: NA
CDR3: CASARVGLGTGELFF
DNA: TGTGCCAGCGCACGGGTCGGTTTGGGCACCGGGGAGCTGTTTTTT

J: TRBJ1-4
V: TRBV6-6
size: NA
D: TRBD1
CDR3: CASSDPGGTNEKLFF
DNA: TGTGCCAGCAGTGACCCAGGGGGCACTAATGAAAAACTGTTTTTT

J: TRBJ2-7
V: TRBV10-3
size: NA
D: NA
CDR3: CAVNDDAYEQYF
DNA: TGTGCCGTAAATGACGACGCGTACGAGCAGTACTTC

J: TRBJ1-4
V: TRBV29-1
size: few
D: NA
CDR3: CSVGGGEVEKLFF
DNA: TGCAGCGTTGGTGGAGGGGAGGTTGAAAAACTGTTTTTT

J: TRBJ1-1
V: TRBV20-1
size: few
D: NA
CDR3: CSATQDTEAFF
DNA: TGCAGTGCTACACAGGACACTGAAGCTTTCTTT

J: TRBJ1-2
V: TRBV7-9
size: NA
D: NA
CDR3: CASSSPGTIGSGNTF
DNA: TGTGCCAGCAGCAGTCCCGGGACCATTGGCTCTGGAAACACCTTC

J: TRBJ2-7
V: TRBV5-5
size: few
D: TRBD1
CDR3: CASSLQGQVYEQYF
DNA: TGTGCCAGCAGCTTGCAAGGACAGGTCTACGAGCAGTACTTC

J: TRBJ2-7
V: TRBV2
size: NA
D: NA
CDR3: CASSEGQIYEQYF
DNA: TGTGCCAGCAGTGAAGGGCAGATATACGAGCAGTACTTC

J: TRBJ2-7
V: TRBV7-8
size: NA
D: NA
CDR3: CASSSQGSAYEQYF
DNA: TGTGCCAGCAGCTCACAGGGTTCGGCCTACGAGCAGTACTTC

J: TRBJ1-2
V: TRBV2
size: many
D: NA
CDR3: CASSDWGLYGYTF
DNA: TGTGCCAGCAGTGATTGGGGCCTCTATGGCTACACCTTC

J: TRBJ1-6
V: TRBV20-1
size: few
D: NA
CDR3: CSARGRGTLHF
DNA: TGCAGTGCCCGAGGGCGGGGAACCCTCCACTTT

J: TRBJ1-5
V: TRBV19
size: NA
D: NA
CDR3: CASRPANSNQPQHF
DNA: TGTGCCAGTAGGCCTGCAAATAGCAATCAGCCCCAGCATTTT

J: TRBJ1-1
V: TRBV7-3
size: NA
D: NA
CDR3: CASSLMGIVTEAFF
DNA: TGTGCCAGCAGCTTAATGGGGATTGTAACTGAAGCTTTCTTT

J: TRBJ2-5
V: TRBV20-1
size: NA
D: NA
CDR3: CSARKGPRETQYF
DNA: TGCAGTGCTAGGAAAGGACCGAGAGAGACCCAGTACTTC

J: TRBJ1-6
V: TRBV7-3
size: NA
D: TRBD1
CDR3: CASSQGQDYSPLHF
DNA: TGTGCCAGCAGCCAAGGACAGGACTATTCACCCCTCCACTTT

J: TRBJ2-1
V: TRBV5-1
size: NA
D: NA
CDR3: CASSLTGTSLNNEQFF
DNA: TGCGCCAGCAGCTTGACCGGGACATCTCTGAACAATGAGCAGTTCTTC